These T cell receptor beta chains were read from a single sample in a study of OX40 agonist ivuxolimab in advanced cancers. Generated by immunoSEQ multiplex PCR, the TCRdb table keeps only in-frame clones and is missing some. This sample yields 40,000 to 50,000 clones, of which 86% are seen a single time; around 10% belongs to the top ten. Sequenced material: CD4+ or CD8+ T cells sorted from blood, taken in a trial of the OX40 agonist ivuxolimab. The source is an adult with an advanced solid tumor such as melanoma, head and neck, liver or kidney cancer. Each CDR3 is given with its conserved first and last residue. The order of the fields is J gene, D gene, clone size, V gene, CDR3 DNA, CDR3 protein. The D gene is left open where the match is weak. Rows may omit the clone size; those that give it use once, few, many or a size class.

>TRBJ2-1|NA|NA|TRBV7-8
TGTGCCAGCAGCTTTGCGGGGACCTACAATGAGCAGTTCTTC
CASSFAGTYNEQFF
>TRBJ1-2|NA|few|TRBV9
TGTGCCAGCAGCGTAGGAACAGCTAACTATGGCTACACCTTC
CASSVGTANYGYTF
>TRBJ1-1|NA|NA|TRBV4-3
TGCGCCAGCAGCCAAGGACACATAAACACTGAAGCTTTCTTT
CASSQGHINTEAFF
>TRBJ2-6|NA|once|TRBV5-1
TGCGCCAGCAGCTTAAGGCGCAGTGACTCTGGGGCCAACGTCCTGACTTTC
CASSLRRSDSGANVLTF
>TRBJ2-3|TRBD1|NA|TRBV13
TGTGCCAGCAGCTTAGCCGGACAGGGGGCGGGCACAGATACGCAGTATTTT
CASSLAGQGAGTDTQYF
>TRBJ1-1|TRBD1|NA|TRBV7-7
TGTGCTAGCAGCCGGGGACAGGGGAGTGAAGCTTTCTTT
CASSRGQGSEAFF
>TRBJ2-3|TRBD2|once|TRBV7-6
TGTGCCAGCAGCGATAGCGGGGGCCTCACAGATACGCAGTATTTT
CASSDSGGLTDTQYF
>TRBJ2-6|NA|few|TRBV29-1
TGCAGCGTTGGGTGGACGGTCGCCCACGTCCTGACTTTC
CSVGWTVAHVLTF
>TRBJ1-1|TRBD1|NA|TRBV23-1
TGCGCCAGCAGTCGAGACAGGGGGCTCACTGAAGCTTTCTTT
CASSRDRGLTEAFF
>TRBJ2-3|TRBD2|NA|TRBV11-2
TGTGCCAGCAGCTTAGGGTATAGCGGGAGTCATAGCACAGATACGCAGTATTTT
CASSLGYSGSHSTDTQYF
>TRBJ2-1|TRBD2|NA|TRBV4-3
TGCGCCAGCAGCCAAGATTTACAGCCCGGGACTAGAGGTTACAATGAGCAGTTCTTC
CASSQDLQPGTRGYNEQFF
>TRBJ1-6|NA|few|TRBV5-5
TGTGCCAGCAGCTTTTCTCAGGGAGGTAATTCACCCCTCCACTTT
CASSFSQGGNSPLHF
>TRBJ1-1|NA|NA|TRBV2
TGTGCCAGCAGTGATCTACGGGGGCCCACTGAAGCTTTCTTT
CASSDLRGPTEAFF
>TRBJ1-1|TRBD1|once|TRBV18
TGTGCCAGCTCACGACAGGGGGCGGGTGGAAGGAACACTGAAGCTTTCTTT
CASSRQGAGGRNTEAFF
>TRBJ1-2|NA|once|TRBV27
TGTGCCAGCAGTTTATCGAGAGCCTATGGCTACACCTTC
CASSLSRAYGYTF
>TRBJ2-7|NA|NA|TRBV7-6
TGTGCCAGCAGCTTAGGAGATGGTGGGGCCTACGAGCAGTACTTC
CASSLGDGGAYEQYF
>TRBJ2-7|NA|NA|TRBV6-1
TGTGCCAGCAGTGAAGGTCTGGGACTGAGCTCCTACGAGCAGTACTTC
CASSEGLGLSSYEQYF
>TRBJ2-1|NA|NA|TRBV9
TGTGCCAGCAGCGAGTCTGCCTACAATGAGCAGTTCTTC
CASSESAYNEQFF
>TRBJ2-2|NA|NA|TRBV27
TGTGCCAGCAGTCCAGGACTCTCGAACGCCGGGGAGCTGTTTTTT
CASSPGLSNAGELFF
>TRBJ2-1|NA|once|TRBV5-5
TGTGCCAGCAGCTTGCCCAGCGGAGACAATGAGCAGTTCTTC
CASSLPSGDNEQFF
>TRBJ1-4|NA|NA|TRBV29-1
TGCAGCGCATACAATGAAAAACTGTTTTTT
CSAYNEKLFF
>TRBJ1-1|NA|NA|TRBV6-1
TGTGCCAGCAGTTGGGCCCGTGAAGCTTTCTTT
CASSWAREAFF
>TRBJ2-1|TRBD1|few|TRBV28
TGTGCCAGCAGGAGGCTGACAGGGAATGAGCAGTTCTTC
CASRRLTGNEQFF
>TRBJ2-7|TRBD2|NA|TRBV4-1
TGCGCCAGCAGCCAAGTAACTCCGACTAGCGGGGCCTCCTACGAGCAGTACTTC
CASSQVTPTSGASYEQYF
>TRBJ2-2|TRBD2|NA|TRBV2
TGTGCCAGCAAGGGCAGGGAGGGCGGGGGACCAACCGGGGAGCTGTTTTTT
CASKGREGGGPTGELFF
>TRBJ2-1|TRBD1|NA|TRBV4-3
TGCGCCAGCAGCCACGGACAGGGGGGCGCTGAGCAGTTCTTC
CASSHGQGGAEQFF
>TRBJ2-1|NA|NA|TRBV10-2
TGCGCCAGCAGTGAGTCGTTAGCCGGGACCTACAATGAGCAGTTCTTC
CASSESLAGTYNEQFF